Shown below are 17 T cell receptor beta chains from a single sample sequenced in a study of T cell repertoires in cytomegalovirus infection. TCRdb fed the reads into MiXCR, producing one record per CDR3 protein. This sample has under 850,000 distinct CDR3 sequences, with 35% to 45% found just once. Sequences were obtained from PBMCs. Receptors were obtained from a human donor in good health (CMV status not recorded). Some clones in this sample may be carry-over from other donors' samples.

The rearrangement links TRBV7-9 to TRBJ2-7; 9 bases are shared with TRBD2. The CDR3 length is 16 residues. Germline V gives CDR1 SEHNR, CDR2 FQNEAQ (reference sequence). Trimming took 5 bases from V and 4 from J; bases not matched to a gene: 12. The CDR3, as DNA: TGTGCCAGCAGCGCCTATTTTAGCGGGAGTCTTTACGAGCAGTACTTC. This codes for CASSAYFSGSLYEQYF.

The chain carries TRBV2 and TRBJ1-3; the D gene is possibly TRBD1 (6 bases). The V gene lost 1 base and the J gene lost 2 bases, with 9 bases spanning the gap. CDR1 and CDR2 (germline): SNHLY, FYNNEI. This CDR3 region has 15 residues. The CDR3 DNA follows: TGTGCCAGCAGTGAAGGGACAGAAGCTGGAAACACCATATATTTT. It is translated as CASSEGTEAGNTIYF.

This clonotype was observed a few times. The genes are TRBV24-1 and TRBJ2-6; 10 nucleotides match TRBD1. J lost 6 bases, V lost 4 bases, and 5 bases had no gene match. Germline V lookup: CDR1 KGHDR, CDR2 SFDVKD. This CDR3 comprises 16 residues. This CDR3 reads CATSDPGTGEANVLTF. As DNA, the CDR3 is TGTGCCACCAGTGACCCAGGGACAGGGGAGGCCAACGTCCTGACTTTC.

The chain couples TRBV5-5 to TRBJ2-7, with D hard to call. Trimming took off 4 bases at V and 4 bases at J, with 15 bases between the two ends. There are 14 residues in the CDR3. The germline V gene encodes CDR1 SGHKS and CDR2 YYEKEE (reference sequence). CDR3 region: CASSPAAGRYEQYF. In DNA, the CDR3 is TGTGCCAGCAGCCCAGCTGCAGGCCGATACGAGCAGTACTTC.

This clonotype occurred many times. The chain joins TRBV7-2 to TRBJ1-2; tentatively, D is TRBD1 (5 bases). Germline CDR1 reads SGHTA; CDR2 reads FQGNSA. This CDR3 is built from 13 residues. V lost 0 bases and J lost 8, with 10 bases in between. The CDR3 coding sequence is TGTGCCAGCAGCTTAGCCGGGGCCGCCGGCTACACCTTC. It yields the protein CASSLAGAAGYTF.

This chain joins TRBV7-8 and TRBJ1-1; D is possibly TRBD1 (5 bases). The germline V and J ends were trimmed by 1 base and 6 bases, with 18 bases remaining between them. The CDR3 is 16 residues long. Germline V gene lookup returns CDR1 SGHVS and CDR2 FQNEAQ. CDR3 DNA sequence: TGTGCCAGCAGCTTAGACTATGAGGGGTGGTCTGCTGAAGCTTTCTTT. This codes for CASSLDYEGWSAEAFF.

This clonotype was seen only a few times. The gene calls are TRBV5-1 and TRBJ1-1; tentative D call: TRBD1 (6 bases). Germline lookup yields CDR1 SGHRS and CDR2 YFSETQ. The V end lost 7 bases, the J end lost 1 base, and 14 bases lay between the germline ends. CDR3 length: 14 amino acids. CDR3 region: CASRIGQQNTEAFF. The CDR3 nucleotides read TGCGCCAGCCGAATTGGACAGCAGAACACTGAAGCTTTCTTT.

This clonotype came up a few times. The rearrangement joins TRBV6-1 to TRBJ1-1; D gene unclear. This CDR3 spans 13 amino acids. The ends were cut back, 5 bases at V and 4 bases at J, with 11 bases in the middle. CDR1 is MNHNS and CDR2 is SASEGT in the germline V gene. CDR3 in amino acids: CASSYGVATEAFF. The CDR3 coding sequence is TGTGCCAGCAGTTACGGGGTCGCCACTGAAGCTTTCTTT.

This clonotype was seen only a few times. The rearrangement joins TRBV11-3 to TRBJ2-3, with 9 bases matching TRBD1. V shed 4 bases, J shed 2 bases, and the junction held 4 bases outside the gene matches. The CDR3 covers 15 residues. Germline V gene data show CDR1 as SGHNT and CDR2 as YENEEA. CDR3 in amino acids: CASSSGQGFTDTQYF. The CDR3, as DNA: TGTGCCAGCAGCTCAGGACAGGGGTTCACAGATACGCAGTATTTT. Variable domain in full (rest from reference TRBV11-3 and TRBJ2-3): EAGVVQSPRYKIIEKKQPVAFWCNPISGHNTLYWYLQNLGQGPELLIRYENEEAVDDSQLPKDRFSAERLKGVDSTLKIQPAELGDSAVYLCASSSGQGFTDTQYFGPGTRLTVL.

DNA for the CDR3: TGTGCCAGCAGGGGGGACAGTGAAAACATTCAGTACTTC. This encodes CASRGDSENIQYF. The chain recombines TRBV5-4 with TRBJ2-4, with 7 bases identical to TRBD1. The CDR3 totals 13 residues. V was clipped by 5 bases and J by 5 bases; unmatched bases: 4. The germline V gene has CDR1 SGHNT and CDR2 YYREEE (reference sequence). Supplemented by reference TRBV5-4 and TRBJ2-4, the full variable domain reads ETGVTQSPTHLIKTRGQQVTLRCSSQSGHNTVSWYQQALGQGPQFIFQYYREEENGRGNFPPRFSGLQFPNYSSELNVNALELDDSALYLCASRGDSENIQYFGAGTRLSVL.

The CDR3 sequence: CASSFPAGTVTDTQYF. CDR3 bases: TGTGCCAGCAGTTTCCCTGCCGGGACAGTCACAGATACGCAGTATTTT. This sequence joins TRBV28 and TRBJ2-3; 7 positions match TRBD1. The V and J ends lost 3 bases and 2 bases, in that order; junction bases with no gene match: 8. Germline V gene lookup returns CDR1 MDHEN and CDR2 SYDVKM. There are 16 residues in the CDR3.

The chain joins TRBV28 to TRBJ2-1; the D call may be TRBD1 or TRBD2 (5 bases each). The V and J ends lost 7 bases and 8 bases respectively, with 15 bases between them. Germline loops: CDR1 MDHEN, CDR2 SYDVKM. This CDR3 comprises 13 residues. CDR3 DNA: TGTGCCAGCATTTTCTTAGGGGACGATGAGCAGTTCTTC. Its protein is CASIFLGDDEQFF.

This clonotype was counted only a few times. This rearrangement joins TRBV28 to TRBJ2-3; D may be TRBD2 (6 bases). Trimming left V 6 bases short and J 0 bases short, with 16 bases between. The CDR3 has 16 residues. Germline CDR1 and CDR2: MDHEN and SYDVKM. CDR3 sequence (DNA): TGTGCCAGCAGCGACCAGGGAGGCCCTAGCACAGATACGCAGTATTTT. Its protein product is CASSDQGGPSTDTQYF.

This chain connects TRBV4-1 to TRBJ1-5; the D is unclear. Trimming pared 2 bases from V and 5 bases from J, leaving 10 bases between. CDR3 length: 14 residues. The V gene's germline CDR1 is MGHRA and CDR2 YSYEKL. The CDR3 nucleotides are TGCGCCAGCAGCCAATTTGCGCGGGATCAGCCCCAGCATTTT. Its translation is CASSQFARDQPQHF.

The DNA of the CDR3 is TGTGCCAGCAGTGGACAAGCCGGAACCGGGGAGCTGTTTTTT. Amino acids: CASSGQAGTGELFF. This chain links TRBV2 with TRBJ2-2; D ambiguous. CDR3 size: 14 residues. V was pared by 4 bases and J by 5 bases, with 11 bases between. Looked up from germline, CDR1 is SNHLY and CDR2 is FYNNEI.

The V call is TRBV28, the J call TRBJ1-1; D uncertain. CDR1 and CDR2 from the germline V gene are MDHEN and SYDVKM. V shed 5 bases and J shed 11 bases, with 18 bases lying between them. The CDR3 runs 13 residues. CDR3 in amino acids: CASSTPGSHTAFF. The CDR3 DNA follows: TGTGCCAGCAGTACCCCAGGTTCGCATACGGCTTTCTTT. The variable domain in full, completed from reference TRBV28 and TRBJ1-1, reads DVKVTQSSRYLVKRTGEKVFLECVQDMDHENMFWYRQDPGLGLRLIYFSYDVKMKEKGDIPEGYSVSREKKERFSLILESASTNQTSMYLCASSTPGSHTAFFGQGTRLTVV.

This clonotype has only one observation. V and J are TRBV4-2 and TRBJ2-6; tentative D call: TRBD1 (6 bases). The CDR3 totals 19 residues. V was trimmed by 2 bases and J by 0 bases, leaving 17 bases between them. Germline CDR1 is LGHNA and CDR2 is YNFKEQ. The CDR3 DNA reads TGTGCCAGCAGCCAATTCATCCGGGACACAACCTCTGGGGCCAACGTCCTGACTTTC. It translates to CASSQFIRDTTSGANVLTF.